This TCR beta chain was captured by sequencing in a study of cytotoxic CD8 clonotypes in ibrutinib-treated CLL listed by TCRdb under 2021. A note on the overall study: The cohort included roughly 15 treatment-naive and some twelve relapsed/refractory patients; some 18 were IGHV unmutated. Partial responses were observed in roughly 25 patients and complete responses in 2; after a median follow-up of about 69 months, remission was maintained in around 14 patients and progression was observed in about twelve. Samples at response were collected after a median of roughly 13 months of treatment, with a range of roughly 6 to 36 months. On average, each sample yielded about 260,000 productive templates and tens of thousands of productive rearrangements. Of the roughly 79 people in the trial, around 25 had longitudinal samples available. Cryopreserved peripheral blood mononuclear cells were collected before treatment, at response, and at either disease progression or sustained remission. All remission and progressive disease samples were collected while patients were still receiving ibrutinib.

As regards this clone: The antigen it binds to is not known. Nothing much larger sits one base from this clone, and base qualities are not available.

Beyond this particular receptor, the publication reports: Lymph node repertoires were not examined, and the timing of sampling was not matched between patients in sustained remission and those whose disease progressed. Baseline clonality exceeded that of age-matched healthy donors and correlated strongly with circulating CD8+ T-cell counts. Public clonotypes were rare and either shrank or stayed stable during treatment, and the rise in clonality at ibrutinib response reflected expansion of private clonotypes. Clonality increased at ibrutinib response, stayed stable in sustained remission, and fell back toward baseline at progression.

Between the V and J ends, shortened by 5 bases and 5 bases respectively, the junction contains 9 bases. CDR1 is given as LNHDA and CDR2 as SQIVND, both from the germline V gene (reference sequence). Its CDR3 holds 12 amino acids, cysteine through phenylalanine. Only the CDR3 DNA is retained, 36 bases long and in frame from the first base. The time point tag for this specimen amounts to: approximately twelve months on ibrutinib. Around 2 micrograms of genomic DNA were extracted from cryopreserved PBMCs for TCR beta library preparation. Longitudinal blood samples from CLL patients on ibrutinib monotherapy were analyzed using high-throughput TCR beta sequencing. The patients took part in an open-label, single-center phase 2 trial of ibrutinib monotherapy. On a MiSeq, deep resolution sequencing aimed for a depth between 1 in 1 million and 1 in 200,000 T cells, with each clonotype covered 10x on average. The immunoSEQ hsTCRB Kit was used to generate TCR beta libraries. The paper's processing steps were these. The data were analyzed with ImmunoSEQ Analyzer and ImmunoSEQ Data Assistant, and V, D and J gene assignments followed IMGT definitions. Clonality, with values ranging from 0 to 1, was calculated as one minus the normalized Shannon entropy of productive rearrangement frequencies. Only overrepresented clonotypes making up at least 0.05% of each patient's repertoire were included in the public clonotype analysis. More than ten repertoires from age-matched healthy donors, obtained from immuneACCESS, served as clonality controls. TCRdb provides this immuneACCESS table in a form limited to in-frame rearrangements. Some clones are lacking; in checked studies, under half of them reflect an unresolved V gene, and why the rest are absent is not known. The V and J calls and clone size were taken over from that table, and D and trimming were inferred from the DNA. Across this sample there are under 200,000 clones, with more than 65% seen only once. About 1.9% of the sample lies in the top ten.

This sequence was found in a human donor with chronic lymphocytic leukemia. The rearrangement joined TRBV19 to TRBJ1-2; 6 matching bases give a weak D call of TRBD1. Here the sequenced sample was PBMCs, taken after 12 months of ibrutinib treatment. The CDR3 is CASSRDMYGYTF. The DNA sequence follows: TGTGCCAGTAGTCGGGACATGTATGGCTACACCTTC.